Listed below are T cell receptor beta chains from one sample, sequenced in a study of T cells in Graves' hyperthyroidism and ophthalmopathy. In TCRdb, the multiplex PCR reads were re-called with MiXCR into one record per CDR3 protein. This table has about 740,000 distinct CDR3 sequences, 12% to 15% appearing once. The source material was blood. These TCRs come from a woman between 18 and 29 years old with Graves' hyperthyroidism. Each CDR3 is given with its conserved first and last residue. Some rows have no size entry. The others give once, few or many, or a class for an expanded clone.

cdr3_aa j_call v_call clone_size cdr3_length
CASSVPLAGSYEQYF TRBJ2-7 TRBV11-1 many 15
CASSFLTSGTNTGELFF TRBJ2-2 TRBV7-2 many 17
CASSTRTSGRHEQYF TRBJ2-7 TRBV19 few 15
CASSYGATGDPYEQYF TRBJ2-7 TRBV6-2/TRBV6-3 few 16
CASTPTGNWGEAFF TRBJ1-1 TRBV19 NA 14
CASSHDTPNTGELFF TRBJ2-2 TRBV3-1 NA 15
CASSPGSGSGYTF TRBJ1-2 TRBV28 many 13
CSVEGGQGIWNRIGEQFF TRBJ2-1 TRBV29-1 many 18
CASSGGPRGYTF TRBJ1-2 TRBV2 many 12
CASSFKAGYTEAFF TRBJ1-1 TRBV7-9 many 14
CAWNRGLNSPLHF TRBJ1-6 TRBV30 many 13
CAWSVLGDTDTQYF TRBJ2-3 TRBV30 many 14
CASSDTGPGPQHF TRBJ1-5 TRBV6-1 many 13
CAWSVGQSYEQYF TRBJ2-7 TRBV30 many 13
CASSFPGGSGKGTQYF TRBJ2-3 TRBV12-3/TRBV12-4 NA 16
CASSRDIAYEQYF TRBJ2-7 TRBV27 few 13
CASSFKRDISTDTQYF TRBJ2-3 TRBV5-1 many 16
CASSPRRGERVVYNEQFF TRBJ2-1 TRBV18 NA 18
CASREGQTNEKLFF TRBJ1-4 TRBV7-2 few 14
CASSYETPGTRSYEQYF TRBJ2-7 TRBV28 NA 17
CASSLRGPGDEQYF TRBJ2-7 TRBV13 many 14
CASSSLLAGEGGGTQYF TRBJ2-3 TRBV7-3 NA 17
CASSSAGAGEPQFF TRBJ2-1 TRBV5-1 NA 14
CASSKGTSGRGTHEQYF TRBJ2-7 TRBV6-2/TRBV6-3 many 17
CASSWGTGGYEQYF TRBJ2-7 TRBV28 many 14
CASSPPLAGGVDEQFF TRBJ2-1 TRBV18 NA 16
CSATSGYTEAFF TRBJ1-1 TRBV20-1 NA 12
CASSSRLAGDDTGELFF TRBJ2-2 TRBV7-9 NA 17
CASSMVTATEAFF TRBJ1-1 TRBV19 NA 13
CSALTGSAINEQFF TRBJ2-1 TRBV20-1 NA 14
CASSERGGNSNQPQHF TRBJ1-5 TRBV25-1 NA 16
CAISEPRTDRYEQYF TRBJ2-7 TRBV10-3 NA 15
CSARDTNQETQYF TRBJ2-5 TRBV20-1 many 13
CASSFDRNYNEQFF TRBJ2-1 TRBV12-3/TRBV12-4 few 14
CASRWTGFEQYF TRBJ2-7 TRBV6-1 many 12
CASTADRAGGQPQHF TRBJ1-5 TRBV2 NA 15
CASTSRRRVVGGNTIYF TRBJ1-3 TRBV12-3/TRBV12-4 many 17
CASSPLLRTDFGEQYF TRBJ2-7 TRBV27 many 16
CASSPRTGVGEKLFF TRBJ1-4 TRBV7-8 many 15
CSATVSYEQYF TRBJ2-7 TRBV20-1 many 11
CASSFLRGTEAFF TRBJ1-1 TRBV5-6 many 13
CASTFPREGNNEQFF TRBJ2-1 TRBV28 NA 15
CATAGAGQIHEQYF TRBJ2-7 TRBV7-9 many 14
CASSFSGPGDTQYF TRBJ2-3 TRBV12-3/TRBV12-4 few 14
CASSYLGRSGELFF TRBJ2-2 TRBV6-6 many 14
CASSEAGRGTGELFF TRBJ2-2 TRBV2 many 15
CASSLTGGLATYNEQFF TRBJ2-1 TRBV7-3 few 17
CATPESGSYNEQFF TRBJ2-1 TRBV27 few 14
CASSWIQGAGETQYF TRBJ2-5 TRBV5-1 NA 15
CASSLGGRQGGTEAFF TRBJ1-1 TRBV11-2 many 16
CAWSVRFSTEAFF TRBJ1-1 TRBV30 many 13
CASSHPGFHEQYF TRBJ2-7 TRBV3-1 many 13
CATSRGGQASYNEQFF TRBJ2-1 TRBV15 many 16
CSANGRAGETQYF TRBJ2-5 TRBV20-1 few 13